This T cell receptor (beta chain) stems from a study of T cells after yellow fever vaccination. This clonotype was observed a few times. The antigen remains undetermined. CDR3 length equals 12 residues. Germline-derived CDR1 and CDR2 are LNHDA and SQIVND (reference sequence). V was clipped by 11 bases and J by 5 bases; unmatched bases: 9. Study-wide results and limits: A small share of clonotypes appeared in both CD4 and CD8 compartments. Detected again after the booster were most primary-vaccination clones, at 96% CD4 and roughly 88% CD8.

MiXCR was run by TCRdb on the 5' RACE reads, yielding one entry per CDR3 protein. The sample has about 630,000 distinct CDR3 sequences; around an eighth are singletons. Specimen: PBMCs, collected on the day of the yellow fever booster vaccination. This chain joins TRBV19 and TRBJ2-7, with 7 positions matching TRBD2. This TCR was sampled from a man aged 30-40 years who received the YFV17D yellow fever vaccine. The CDR3 region is CAPRGEPNEQYF. The CDR3 nucleotides are TGTGCCCCTCGGGGGGAGCCAAACGAGCAGTACTTC. The full variable domain, completed using reference TRBV19 and TRBJ2-7, is DGGITQSPKYLFRKEGQNVTLSCEQNLNHDAMYWYRQDPGQGLRLIYYSQIVNDFQKGDIAEGYSVSREKKESFPLTVTSAQKNPTAFYLCAPRGEPNEQYFGPGTRLTVT.